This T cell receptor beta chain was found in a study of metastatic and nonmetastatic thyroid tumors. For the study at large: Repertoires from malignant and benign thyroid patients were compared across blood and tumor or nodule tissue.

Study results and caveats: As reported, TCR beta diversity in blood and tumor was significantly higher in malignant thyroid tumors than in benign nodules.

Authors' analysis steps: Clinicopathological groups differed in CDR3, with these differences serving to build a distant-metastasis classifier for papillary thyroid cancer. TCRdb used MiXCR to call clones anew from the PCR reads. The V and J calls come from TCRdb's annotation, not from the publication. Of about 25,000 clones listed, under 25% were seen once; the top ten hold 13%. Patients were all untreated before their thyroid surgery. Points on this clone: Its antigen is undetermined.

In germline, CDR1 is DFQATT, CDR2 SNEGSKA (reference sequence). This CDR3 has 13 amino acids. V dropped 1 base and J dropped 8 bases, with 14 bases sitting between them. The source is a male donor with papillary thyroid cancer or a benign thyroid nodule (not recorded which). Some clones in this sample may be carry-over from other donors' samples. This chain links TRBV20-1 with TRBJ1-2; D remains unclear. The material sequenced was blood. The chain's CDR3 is CSARVIYPRGYTF. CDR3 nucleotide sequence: TGCAGTGCTAGAGTTATCTACCCGAGGGGCTACACCTTC.